This TCR beta chain was retrieved from a study of identical twins. Template switching (which added a universal primer site) was used, and cDNA carried unique molecular identifiers. In TCRdb, the 5' RACE reads were re-called with MiXCR into one record per CDR3 protein. The table has approximately 890,000 distinct CDR3 sequences, 9% to 15% seen once; the top ten hold about 1.6%. This clonotype was found many times. Another study also made use of these data, one on yellow fever vaccine responses in identical twins.

The receptor was isolated from a woman under 30 in good health. Sequenced input: PBMCs.

The CDR3 region is CSGGQPTMNTEAFF. The CDR3 DNA follows: TGCAGTGGGGGACAACCCACGATGAACACTGAAGCTTTCTTT. The chain has TRBV20-1 and TRBJ1-1; a possible D gene is TRBD1 (6 bases). Germline assignment: CDR1 DFQATT and CDR2 SNEGSKA (reference sequence). The CDR3 sequence is 14 residues long. V lost 7 bases and J lost 0, with 15 bases in between.